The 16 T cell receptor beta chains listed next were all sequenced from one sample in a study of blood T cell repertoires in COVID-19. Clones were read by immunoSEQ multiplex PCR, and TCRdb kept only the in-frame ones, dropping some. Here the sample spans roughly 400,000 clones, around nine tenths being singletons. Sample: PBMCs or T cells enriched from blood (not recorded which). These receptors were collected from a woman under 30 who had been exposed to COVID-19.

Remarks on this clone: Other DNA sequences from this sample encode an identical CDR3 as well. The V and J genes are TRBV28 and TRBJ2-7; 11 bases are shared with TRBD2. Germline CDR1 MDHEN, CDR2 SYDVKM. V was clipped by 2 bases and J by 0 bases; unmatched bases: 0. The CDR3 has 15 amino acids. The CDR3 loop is CASSLGTSGSYEQYF. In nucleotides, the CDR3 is TGTGCCAGCAGTTTAGGGACTAGCGGCTCCTACGAGCAGTACTTC. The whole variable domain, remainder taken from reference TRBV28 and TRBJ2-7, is DVKVTQSSRYLVKRTGEKVFLECVQDMDHENMFWYRQDPGLGLRLIYFSYDVKMKEKGDIPEGYSVSREKKERFSLILESASTNQTSMYLCASSLGTSGSYEQYFGPGTRLTVT.

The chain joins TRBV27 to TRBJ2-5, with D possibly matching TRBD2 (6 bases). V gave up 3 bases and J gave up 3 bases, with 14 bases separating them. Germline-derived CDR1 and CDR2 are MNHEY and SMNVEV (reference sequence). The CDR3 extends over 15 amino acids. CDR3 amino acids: CASSLTRGPEETQYF. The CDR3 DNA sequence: TGTGCCAGCAGTTTGACTAGGGGACCAGAAGAGACCCAGTACTTC.

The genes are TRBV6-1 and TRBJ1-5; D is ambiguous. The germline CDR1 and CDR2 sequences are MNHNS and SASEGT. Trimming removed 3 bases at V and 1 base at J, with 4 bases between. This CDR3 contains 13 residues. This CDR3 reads CASSDRSNQPQHF. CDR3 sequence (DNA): TGTGCCAGCAGTGACAGGAGCAATCAGCCCCAGCATTTT.

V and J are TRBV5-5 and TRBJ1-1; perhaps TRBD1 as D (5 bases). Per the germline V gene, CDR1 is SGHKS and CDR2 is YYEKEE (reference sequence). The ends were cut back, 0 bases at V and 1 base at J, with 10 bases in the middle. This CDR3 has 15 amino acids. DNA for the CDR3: TGTGCCAGCAGCTTGGAGGGGAGGGAGAACACTGAAGCTTTCTTT. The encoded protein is CASSLEGRENTEAFF.

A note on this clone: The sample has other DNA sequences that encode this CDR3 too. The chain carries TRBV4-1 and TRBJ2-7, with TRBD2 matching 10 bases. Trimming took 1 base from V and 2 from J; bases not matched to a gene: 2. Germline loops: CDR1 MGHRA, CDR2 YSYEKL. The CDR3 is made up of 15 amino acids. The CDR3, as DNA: TGCGCCAGCAGCCAAGGCACTAGCGGGACCTACGAGCAGTACTTC. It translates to CASSQGTSGTYEQYF.

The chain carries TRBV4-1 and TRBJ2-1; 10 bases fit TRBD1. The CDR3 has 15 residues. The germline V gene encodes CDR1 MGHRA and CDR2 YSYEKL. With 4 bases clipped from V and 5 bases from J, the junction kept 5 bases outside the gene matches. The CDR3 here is CASSPRQGADNEQFF. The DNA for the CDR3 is TGCGCCAGCAGCCCAAGACAGGGGGCTGACAATGAGCAGTTCTTC.

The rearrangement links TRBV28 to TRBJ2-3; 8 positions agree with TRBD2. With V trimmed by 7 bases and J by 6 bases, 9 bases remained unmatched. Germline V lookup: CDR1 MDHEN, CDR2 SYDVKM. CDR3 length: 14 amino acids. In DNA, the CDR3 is TGTGCCAGCATACGAACGGGAGGGCCGGATACGCAGTATTTT. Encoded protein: CASIRTGGPDTQYF.

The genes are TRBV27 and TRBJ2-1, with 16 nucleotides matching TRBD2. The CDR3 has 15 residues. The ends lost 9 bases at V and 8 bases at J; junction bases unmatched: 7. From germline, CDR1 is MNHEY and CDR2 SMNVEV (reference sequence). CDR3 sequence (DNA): TGTGCCAGTTCCGGGACTAGCGGGGGGGCTGATGAGCAGTTCTTC. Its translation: CASSGTSGGADEQFF.

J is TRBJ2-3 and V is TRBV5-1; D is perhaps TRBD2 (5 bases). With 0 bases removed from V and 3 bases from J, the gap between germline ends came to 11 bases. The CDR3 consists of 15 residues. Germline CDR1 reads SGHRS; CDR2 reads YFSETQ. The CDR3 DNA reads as TGCGCCAGCAGCTTGGCCGATCGGGATACAGATACGCAGTATTTT. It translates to CASSLADRDTDTQYF.

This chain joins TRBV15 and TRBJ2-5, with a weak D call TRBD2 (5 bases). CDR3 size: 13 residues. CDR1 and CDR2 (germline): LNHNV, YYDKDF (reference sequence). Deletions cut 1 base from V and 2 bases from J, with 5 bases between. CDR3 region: CATSRGGQETQYF. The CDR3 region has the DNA TGTGCCACCAGCAGAGGCGGGCAAGAGACCCAGTACTTC.

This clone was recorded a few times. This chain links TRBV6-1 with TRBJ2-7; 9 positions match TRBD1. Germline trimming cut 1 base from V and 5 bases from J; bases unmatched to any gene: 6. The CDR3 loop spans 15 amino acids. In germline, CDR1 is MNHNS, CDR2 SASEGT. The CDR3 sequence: CASSEGGTGHNEQYF. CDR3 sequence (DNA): TGTGCCAGCAGTGAAGGGGGGACAGGGCACAACGAGCAGTACTTC.

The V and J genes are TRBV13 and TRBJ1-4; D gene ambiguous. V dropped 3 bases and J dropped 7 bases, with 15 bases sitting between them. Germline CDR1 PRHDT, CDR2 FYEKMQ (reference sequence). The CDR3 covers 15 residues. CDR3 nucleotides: TGTGCCAGCAGCTTGGCAACGGGAGGCGGTGAAAAACTGTTTTTT. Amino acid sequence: CASSLATGGGEKLFF.

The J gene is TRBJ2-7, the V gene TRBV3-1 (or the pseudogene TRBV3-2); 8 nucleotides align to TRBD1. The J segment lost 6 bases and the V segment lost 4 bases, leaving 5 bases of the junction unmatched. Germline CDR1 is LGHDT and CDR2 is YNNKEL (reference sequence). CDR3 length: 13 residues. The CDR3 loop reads CASSPDRGSEQYF. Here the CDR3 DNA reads TGTGCCAGCAGCCCCGACAGGGGATCCGAGCAGTACTTC.

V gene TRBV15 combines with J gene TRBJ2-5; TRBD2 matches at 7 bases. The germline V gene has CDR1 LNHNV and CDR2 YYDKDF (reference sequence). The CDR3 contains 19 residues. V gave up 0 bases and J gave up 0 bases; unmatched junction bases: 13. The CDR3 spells CATSREAVAGVSYQETQYF. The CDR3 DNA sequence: TGTGCCACCAGCAGAGAAGCTGTGGCGGGGGTCTCGTACCAAGAGACCCAGTACTTC.

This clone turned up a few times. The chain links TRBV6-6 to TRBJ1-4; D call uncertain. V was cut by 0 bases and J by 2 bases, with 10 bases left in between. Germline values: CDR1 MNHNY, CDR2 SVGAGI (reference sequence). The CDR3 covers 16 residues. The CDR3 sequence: CASSYSTIGTNEKLFF. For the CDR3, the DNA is TGTGCCAGCAGTTACTCGACTATCGGGACTAATGAAAAACTGTTTTTT.

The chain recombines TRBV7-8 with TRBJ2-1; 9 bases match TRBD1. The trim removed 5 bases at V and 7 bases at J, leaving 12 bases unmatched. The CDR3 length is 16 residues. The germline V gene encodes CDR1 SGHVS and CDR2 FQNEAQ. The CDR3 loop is CASSPGAGTGKNEQFF. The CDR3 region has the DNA TGTGCCAGCAGCCCGGGGGCCGGGACAGGGAAAAATGAGCAGTTCTTC.